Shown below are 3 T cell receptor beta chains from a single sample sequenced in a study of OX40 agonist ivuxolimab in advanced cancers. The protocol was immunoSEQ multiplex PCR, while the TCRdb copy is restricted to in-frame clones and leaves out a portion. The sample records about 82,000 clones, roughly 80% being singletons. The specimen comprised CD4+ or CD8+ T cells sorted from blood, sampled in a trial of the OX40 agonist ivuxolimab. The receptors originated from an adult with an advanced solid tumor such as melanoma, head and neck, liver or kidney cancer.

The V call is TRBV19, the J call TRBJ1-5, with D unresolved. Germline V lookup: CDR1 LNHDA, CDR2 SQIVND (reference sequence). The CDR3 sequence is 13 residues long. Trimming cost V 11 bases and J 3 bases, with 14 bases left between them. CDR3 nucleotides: TGTGCCTCGAGGGCGGGGATCAATCAGCCCCAGCATTTT. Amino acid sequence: CASRAGINQPQHF.

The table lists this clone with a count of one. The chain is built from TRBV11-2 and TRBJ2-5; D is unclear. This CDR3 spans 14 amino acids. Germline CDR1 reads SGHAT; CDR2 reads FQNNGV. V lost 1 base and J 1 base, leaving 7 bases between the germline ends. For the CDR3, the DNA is TGTGCCAGCAGCTTAGGGGCGTCCCAAGAGACCCAGTACTTC. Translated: CASSLGASQETQYF. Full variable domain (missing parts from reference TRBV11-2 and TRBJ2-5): EAGVAQSPRYKIIEKRQSVAFWCNPISGHATLYWYQQILGQGPKLLIQFQNNGVVDDSQLPKDRFSAERLKGVDSTLKIQPAKLEDSAVYLCASSLGASQETQYFGPGTRLLVL.

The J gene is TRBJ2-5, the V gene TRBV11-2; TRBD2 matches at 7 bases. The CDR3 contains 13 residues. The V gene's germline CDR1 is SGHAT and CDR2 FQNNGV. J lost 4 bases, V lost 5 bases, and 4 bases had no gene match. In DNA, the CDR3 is TGTGCCAGCAGCCCCGGGAGGAGAGAGACCCAGTACTTC. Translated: CASSPGRRETQYF.